This is a list of T cell receptor beta chains from one sample in a study of T cell responses to AZD1222 COVID-19 vaccine. Profiled with immunoSEQ multiplex PCR; TCRdb holds only in-frame clones, not every one. The sample includes under 150,000 clones, about nine tenths of them seen just once. This material consisted of peripheral blood, taken on day 0 of AZD1222 vaccination. These receptors all stem from an adult in good health. CDR3s include the opening cysteine and the closing phenylalanine or tryptophan. The D gene is left open where the match is weak. Not all rows give a size; the values are once, few, many and, for expanded clones, a class.

V gene	J gene	clone size	D gene	CDR3 protein	CDR3 DNA
TRBV21-1	TRBJ2-2	-	-	CASSKLVLLRGGAGNTGELFF	TGTGCCAGCAGCAAACTCGTGCTACTACGCGGGGGGGCCGGGAACACCGGGGAGCTGTTTTTT
TRBV9	TRBJ2-1	-	TRBD1	CASSALGQEQFF	TGTGCCAGCAGCGCCTTGGGACAGGAGCAGTTCTTC
TRBV29-1	TRBJ2-7	few	TRBD1	CSVETAGGYEQYF	TGCAGCGTTGAAACCGCAGGGGGCTACGAGCAGTACTTC
TRBV5-4	TRBJ1-6	-	TRBD1	CASSLQQGANSPLHF	TGTGCCAGCAGCCTTCAACAGGGGGCTAATTCACCCCTCCACTTT
TRBV7-2	TRBJ1-5	-	-	CASSAHQPQHF	TGTGCCAGCAGCGCACATCAGCCCCAGCATTTT
TRBV25-1	TRBJ2-2	-	-	CASSGNRLGPGELFF	TGTGCCAGCAGTGGTAACAGGCTAGGTCCCGGGGAGCTGTTTTTT
TRBV7-9	TRBJ2-1	-	TRBD2	CASSPPGTSGRRYNEQFF	TGTGCCAGCAGCCCTCCCGGGACTAGCGGGAGGCGCTACAATGAGCAGTTCTTC
TRBV27	TRBJ1-1	-	-	CASSPLGTEAFF	TGTGCCAGCAGTCCGCTGGGCACTGAAGCTTTCTTT
TRBV27	TRBJ2-1	-	TRBD2	CASSLTSGGINEQFF	TGTGCCAGCAGTTTAACTAGCGGGGGCATCAATGAGCAGTTCTTC
TRBV9	TRBJ1-1	-	-	CASSVEGATEAFF	TGTGCCAGCAGCGTAGAAGGGGCCACTGAAGCTTTCTTT
TRBV5-4	TRBJ2-3	-	-	CASSSGEAGTDTQYF	TGTGCCAGCAGCTCAGGGGAGGCAGGCACAGATACGCAGTATTTT
TRBV6-1	TRBJ2-3	-	-	CASSELSGSVHTQYF	TGTGCCAGCAGTGAACTATCCGGGAGTGTCCATACGCAGTATTTT
TRBV9	TRBJ2-7	-	-	CASSVGSDYEQYF	TGTGCCAGCAGCGTAGGGTCTGACTACGAGCAGTACTTC
TRBV9	TRBJ2-1	-	TRBD2	CASSPTSGRDNEQFF	TGTGCCAGCAGCCCGACTAGCGGGAGGGACAATGAGCAGTTCTTC
TRBV24-1	TRBJ2-7	-	-	CATSGPTGLFYEQYF	TGTGCCACCAGTGGGCCGACGGGACTTTTCTACGAGCAGTACTTC
TRBV12-3/TRBV12-4	TRBJ1-1	-	-	CASSLARQLGDFF	TGTGCCAGCAGTTTAGCCCGACAGCTCGGGGATTTCTTT
TRBV7-2	TRBJ2-2	-	TRBD1	CASSSGGQIVTGELFF	TGTGCCAGCAGCTCTGGGGGACAGATAGTAACCGGGGAGCTGTTTTTT
TRBV6-1	TRBJ2-5	once	TRBD2	CASSASAGGPWETQYF	TGTGCCAGCAGTGCCAGCGCGGGGGGGCCCTGGGAGACCCAGTACTTC
TRBV3-1/TRBV3-2	TRBJ2-1	-	TRBD2	CASSQGLAGNNEQFF	TGTGCCAGCAGCCAAGGTCTAGCGGGAAACAATGAGCAGTTCTTC
TRBV6-5	TRBJ1-2	-	TRBD1	CASSYYGTGNYGYTF	TGTGCCAGCAGTTACTACGGGACAGGCAACTATGGCTACACCTTC
TRBV6-4	TRBJ2-5	-	-	CASSERATGQGVETQYF	TGTGCCAGCAGTGAAAGGGCAACGGGGCAGGGTGTGGAGACCCAGTACTTC
TRBV29-1	TRBJ2-7	-	-	CSVWTTSQYEQYF	TGCAGCGTTTGGACTACATCCCAATACGAGCAGTACTTC
TRBV7-2	TRBJ2-3	-	-	CASSPGTGDTQYF	TGTGCCAGCAGCCCAGGGACCGGGGATACGCAGTATTTT
TRBV9	TRBJ1-5	-	-	CASSVDGGRNQPQHF	TGTGCCAGCAGCGTAGACGGAGGGCGGAATCAGCCCCAGCATTTT
TRBV11-2	TRBJ2-5	-	TRBD2	CASSLGEGIGETQYF	TGTGCCAGCAGCTTGGGGGAGGGGATAGGGGAGACCCAGTACTTC
TRBV25-1	TRBJ2-7	once	TRBD2	CASSGGTTYEQYF	TGTGCCAGCAGTGGCGGGACTACCTACGAGCAGTACTTC
TRBV7-2	TRBJ2-1	-	-	CASSSGAANEQFF	TGTGCCAGCAGTTCAGGGGCGGCCAATGAGCAGTTCTTC
TRBV6-6	TRBJ2-7	-	TRBD2	CASSHSTSGPTYEQYF	TGTGCCAGCAGTCACTCCACTAGCGGCCCCACCTACGAGCAGTACTTC
TRBV27	TRBJ2-7	-	-	CASTSLAEGGYEQYF	TGTGCCAGCACCAGTCTAGCGGAGGGGGGCTACGAGCAGTACTTC
TRBV13	TRBJ2-3	-	-	CASSPTSTDTQYF	TGTGCCAGCAGCCCTACGAGCACAGATACGCAGTATTTT
TRBV15	TRBJ2-1	-	-	CATSRDGPPFF	TGTGCCACCAGCAGAGACGGGCCTCCCTTCTTC
TRBV12-3/TRBV12-4	TRBJ1-2	-	-	CASRPFSNYGYTF	TGTGCCAGCCGCCCCTTTTCCAACTATGGCTACACCTTC
TRBV5-1	TRBJ2-7	-	TRBD1	CASSQGARDEQYF	TGCGCCAGCAGTCAGGGGGCGCGGGACGAGCAGTACTTC
TRBV4-2	TRBJ2-2	-	TRBD2	CASSKLAGDGGGELFF	TGTGCCAGCAGTAAACTAGCGGGAGATGGCGGCGGGGAGCTGTTTTTT
TRBV5-6	TRBJ1-4	-	-	CASSFGMGEDEKLFF	TGTGCCAGCAGCTTTGGGATGGGTGAGGATGAAAAACTGTTTTTT
TRBV30	TRBJ1-3	-	TRBD1	CAWRRQGYGNTIYF	TGTGCCTGGAGGAGACAGGGATACGGAAACACCATATATTTT
TRBV27	TRBJ1-2	once	-	CASRRQGEGDGYTF	TGTGCCAGCAGGCGACAAGGTGAAGGAGATGGCTACACCTTC
TRBV15	TRBJ1-2	-	TRBD1	CATSSGWTGLDYGYTF	TGTGCCACCAGCAGTGGATGGACAGGTTTGGACTATGGCTACACCTTC
TRBV27	TRBJ1-1	-	-	CASSLNAGLEAFF	TGTGCCAGCAGTTTAAACGCGGGGCTTGAAGCTTTCTTT
TRBV5-4	TRBJ2-2	-	-	CASSIDSLGELFF	TGTGCCAGCAGCATCGACAGTTTGGGGGAGCTGTTTTTT
TRBV4-1	TRBJ2-7	-	TRBD1	CASSQVQGAYEQYF	TGCGCCAGCAGCCAAGTACAGGGGGCTTACGAGCAGTACTTC
TRBV19	TRBJ1-2	-	TRBD1	CASIPGQGDYGYTF	TGTGCCAGTATTCCCGGACAGGGCGACTATGGCTACACCTTC
TRBV4-2	TRBJ2-7	once	TRBD2	CASSPRGESYEQYF	TGTGCCAGCAGCCCTCGGGGGGAGTCCTACGAGCAGTACTTC
TRBV4-1	TRBJ2-7	-	-	CASSPPDGEEDEQYF	TGCGCCAGCAGCCCGCCCGACGGGGAGGAGGACGAGCAGTACTTC
TRBV3-1/TRBV3-2	TRBJ2-1	-	TRBD2	CASSQDTLAGNEQFF	TGTGCCAGCAGCCAAGATACACTAGCGGGTAATGAGCAGTTCTTC
TRBV2	TRBJ2-3	-	TRBD1	CASTPGTGPLSTDTQYF	TGTGCCAGCACCCCCGGGACAGGGCCCCTTAGCACAGATACGCAGTATTTT
TRBV18	TRBJ1-2	-	-	CASSPGEGSDYGYTF	TGTGCCAGCTCACCGGGGGAGGGGTCGGACTATGGCTACACCTTC
TRBV10-3	TRBJ2-1	-	TRBD1	CAISESAGHRGEQFF	TGTGCCATCAGTGAGTCGGCGGGGCACAGGGGGGAGCAGTTCTTC
TRBV7-3	TRBJ2-1	-	TRBD2	CASSLTRGGSSYNEQFF	TGTGCCAGCAGCTTAACCCGCGGCGGGAGCTCCTACAATGAGCAGTTCTTC
TRBV30	TRBJ2-7	-	-	CAHVRQAGHEQYF	TGTGCCCATGTAAGACAGGCCGGCCACGAGCAGTACTTC
TRBV9	TRBJ2-7	-	-	CASSPRSSGQLYEQYF	TGTGCCAGCAGTCCAAGGAGCAGCGGACAGCTCTACGAGCAGTACTTC
TRBV7-2	TRBJ2-7	-	TRBD2	CASSTGLVGYF	TGTGCCAGCAGCACTGGACTAGTGGGGTACTTC